The 14 T cell receptor beta chains below come from one sample, sequenced in a study of blood T cell repertoires in COVID-19. This table comes from immunoSEQ multiplex PCR, and its TCRdb copy is limited to in-frame clones, with some not included. The sample consists of about 87,000 clones, approximately 85% of them appearing once. Sequencing was carried out using peripheral blood. The receptors derive from a woman older than 75 with COVID-19, enrolled during active disease.

This clone was recorded a few times. The chain is built from TRBV5-1 and TRBJ1-1, with TRBD1 matching over 7 bases. The CDR3 is made up of 12 amino acids. Germline trimming cut 8 bases from V and 6 bases from J; bases unmatched to any gene: 7. Germline CDR1 SGHRS, CDR2 YFSETQ. CDR3 region: CARLNRGAEAFF. The CDR3 bases are TGCGCCAGACTAAACAGGGGCGCTGAAGCTTTCTTT.

The chain couples TRBV6-5 to TRBJ2-1; TRBD1 might be the D (6 bases). This CDR3 has 15 residues. The germline V gene encodes CDR1 MNHEY and CDR2 SVGAGI. Trimming took off 0 bases at V and 4 bases at J, with 10 bases between the two ends. The CDR3 coding sequence is TGTGCCAGCAGTTACTCGCCCGGACAGTACAATGAGCAGTTCTTC. This encodes CASSYSPGQYNEQFF.

J is TRBJ2-2 and V is TRBV29-1, with D possibly TRBD1 on 5 matching bases. The CDR3 consists of 14 residues. The V gene's germline CDR1 is SQVTM and CDR2 ANQGSEA. V was cut by 2 bases and J by 1 base, with 8 bases left in between. The CDR3 coding sequence is TGCAGCGTTGAAAGGGGCGGGAACACCGGGGAGCTGTTTTTT. Its protein product is CSVERGGNTGELFF.

This chain joins TRBV5-5 and TRBJ2-7; 10 nucleotides agree with TRBD1. The V gene's germline CDR1 is SGHKS and CDR2 YYEKEE (reference sequence). This CDR3 has 16 residues. V shed 4 bases, J shed 3 bases, and the junction held 10 bases outside the gene matches. The CDR3 DNA is TGTGCCAGCAGCCTCGGGACAGGGGTCCTCCTCTACGAGCAGTACTTC. Translated, it gives CASSLGTGVLLYEQYF.

V and J are TRBV27 and TRBJ2-5; 9 bases fit TRBD1. Germline-derived CDR1 and CDR2 are MNHEY and SMNVEV (reference sequence). This CDR3 is 17 amino acids long. Trimming took 4 bases from V and 5 from J; bases not matched to a gene: 14. CDR3 amino acids: CASSYGTGPRVRETQYF. The CDR3 DNA reads TGTGCCAGCAGTTACGGGACAGGGCCTCGGGTACGGGAGACCCAGTACTTC.

This chain's CDR3 is CASSRGLAESYEQYF. CDR3 DNA sequence: TGCGCCAGCAGCCGCGGACTAGCGGAATCCTACGAGCAGTACTTC. The chain joins TRBV4-1 to TRBJ2-7, with 10 bases lining up with TRBD2. The CDR3 contains 15 residues. Germline V gene lookup returns CDR1 MGHRA and CDR2 YSYEKL. J was trimmed by 1 base and V by 4 bases; bases with no gene match: 4.

The chain is built from TRBV5-6 and TRBJ2-3, with 9 bases aligning to TRBD2. After removal of 3 bases from V and 7 bases from J, the junction contained 12 bases not matched to a gene. Germline V gene sequence: CDR1 SGHDT, CDR2 YYEEEE. The CDR3 totals 16 residues. The CDR3 sequence: CASSSVRSGRRNTQYF. DNA for the CDR3: TGTGCCAGCAGCTCGGTTAGGAGCGGGAGGCGGAATACGCAGTATTTT. The complete variable domain, with remaining parts taken from reference TRBV5-6 and TRBJ2-3, reads DAGVTQSPTHLIKTRGQQVTLRCSPKSGHDTVSWYQQALGQGPQFIFQYYEEEERQRGNFPDRFSGHQFPNYSSELNVNALLLGDSALYLCASSSVRSGRRNTQYFGPGTRLTVL.

The rearrangement joins TRBV9 to TRBJ2-1, with D unresolved. The germline V gene encodes CDR1 SGDLS and CDR2 YYNGEE. V was pared by 0 bases and J by 0 bases, with 10 bases between. The CDR3 sequence is 16 residues long. The CDR3: CASSVAGGNSYNEQFF. DNA for the CDR3: TGTGCCAGCAGCGTAGCCGGCGGTAACTCCTACAATGAGCAGTTCTTC.

The chain employs TRBV28 and TRBJ1-6; no clear D. V was trimmed by 6 bases and J by 6 bases, leaving 12 bases between them. This CDR3 region has 14 residues. Germline lookup yields CDR1 MDHEN and CDR2 SYDVKM. The CDR3 is CASSQLTANSPLHF. Here the CDR3 DNA reads TGTGCCAGCAGCCAACTCACAGCTAATTCACCCCTCCACTTT.

This chain uses TRBV15 with TRBJ1-4, with TRBD1 matching 7 bases. This CDR3 is built from 15 residues. In germline, CDR1 is LNHNV, CDR2 YYDKDF (reference sequence). V shed 0 bases, J shed 6 bases, and the junction held 4 bases outside the gene matches. The CDR3 loop is CATSRDWDSYEKLFF. The DNA of the CDR3 is TGTGCCACCAGCAGAGATTGGGACAGCTATGAAAAACTGTTTTTT.

The J gene is TRBJ1-3, the V gene TRBV19; D remains ambiguous. The CDR3 is 15 amino acids. Looked up from germline, CDR1 is LNHDA and CDR2 is SQIVND (reference sequence). Trimming left V 3 bases short and J 0 bases short, with 9 bases between. The CDR3 region is CASSIWRSSGNTIYF. The CDR3 DNA sequence: TGTGCCAGTAGTATTTGGAGGAGCTCTGGAAACACCATATATTTT.

The V and J genes are TRBV7-8 and TRBJ2-7; D is undetermined. CDR1 is SGHVS and CDR2 is FQNEAQ in the germline V gene. This CDR3 comprises 11 residues. V was clipped by 5 bases and J by 3 bases, with 5 bases between them. The CDR3 region is CASSLSYEQYF. The CDR3 DNA is TGTGCCAGCAGCCTCAGCTACGAGCAGTACTTC.

This rearrangement joins TRBV19 to TRBJ2-7; 7 bases fit TRBD2. This CDR3 has 13 amino acids. Germline V gene data show CDR1 as LNHDA and CDR2 as SQIVND (reference sequence). Trimming at V came to 10 bases and at J to 3 bases, leaving 9 bases not matched to a gene. CDR3: CATRKRDHYEQYF. The CDR3, as DNA: TGTGCCACAAGGAAGCGGGATCACTACGAGCAGTACTTC.

V usage is TRBV6-2 or TRBV6-3 and J usage is TRBJ2-5; D is unclear. The germline CDR1 and CDR2 sequences are MNHEY and SVGEGT. Deletions cut 4 bases from V and 2 bases from J, with 14 bases between. The CDR3 is made up of 15 amino acids. The CDR3 here is CASSSAEVVQETQYF. CDR3 sequence (DNA): TGTGCCAGCAGTTCAGCAGAGGTGGTTCAAGAGACCCAGTACTTC.